This TCR beta chain was found in a study of radiation and T cells in renal cell carcinoma (dated by TCRdb to between 2020 and 2021). About the study as a whole: In total, 50 to 55 samples, comprising around 25 tumors and 27 peripheral blood samples, were subjected to TCR beta sequencing. A total of about 4 million unique CDR3 nucleotide sequences, encoding around 2.7 million unique CDR3 amino acid sequences, were found across all 50 or so samples. The final blood draw took place at 4 weeks after radiation, the same time as nephrectomy.

Read against the paper, the sample's time point label means: blood 4 weeks post-SBRT, at nephrectomy. The treatment or condition label of this sample denotes: 15 Gy SBRT to primary tumor, nephrectomy 4 weeks later. Samples were obtained from a clinical trial, in which 15 Gy stereotactic body radiation therapy was delivered to primary renal cell carcinomas and nephrectomy was performed 4 weeks later. Serial peripheral blood from radiation-treated patients was sampled at baseline, 2 weeks and 4 weeks after SBRT to track tumor-enriched clonotypes. Every patient's renal cell carcinoma showed clear cell pathology. Genomic DNA for TCR sequencing was prepared using the QIAamp DNA Blood Mini Kit (Qiagen). Samples were included in the analyses only if all quality control checks were passed. Points on this clone: Its antigen is not yet known. Nothing much larger sits one base from this clone, and base qualities are not available.

Study-wide conclusions, independent of this receptor: Because no pretreatment tumor biopsies were available, whether clonotypes were present in the tumor at baseline could not be determined. Tracking of blood repertoire dynamics stopped at around 4 weeks after treatment, with no follow-up past that point. In blood, the top tumor clonotypes increased between baseline and 2 weeks post-radiation and then shrank by 4 weeks, which suggests that tumor-resident clones expanded only transiently. Effects of radiation dose or scheduling on the TCR repertoire could not be addressed with the single-armed trial design.

Deletion took 5 bases off V and 8 bases off J, with a span of 21 bases between the germline ends. CDR1 and CDR2 were assigned from the germline V gene as LGHNA and YSLEER. There are 15 amino acids in the CDR3, from cysteine to phenylalanine inclusive. The retained sequence is limited to the CDR3, 45 bases, with the frame set at the first base. The immunoSEQ kit was used, according to the manufacturer's recommendations, to generate TCR beta libraries from genomic DNA. For library preparation, a first multiplex PCR was performed with proprietary primers, followed by a second PCR in which unique barcodes were added, and bead cleanups were performed after each round. Each sample batch included a kit-provided positive control reaction and a negative control reaction. The final libraries were assessed on an Agilent 4200 TapeStation D1000 ScreenTape, pooled by volume, and quantified by qPCR. Sequencing ran on an Illumina NextSeq500 with a MidOutput 150-cycle cartridge, using 156 Read1 and 15 Index1 cycles with kit custom primers. The pooled library was loaded at around 0.98 pM, with a roughly 19% PhiX control spiked in. The paper's processing steps were these. The vendor-processed data were analyzed in R, and a clonotype was defined as all T cells that share the same CDR3 nucleotide sequence. In the clone abundance analyses, frequencies in each sample were normalized to that sample's 10,000 most abundant clones. Public T cell clones, which averaged fewer than five per sample, were excluded before analysis. Tumor-enriched and baseline blood-enriched clonotypes were defined by at least a 32-fold difference in abundance between compartments. A beta-binomial differential abundance model was used to identify clonotypes that were expanded or contracted between blood time points. The Baroni-Urbani and Buser coefficient was used to measure tumor-blood repertoire similarity, and groups were compared with two-tailed Wilcoxon tests in R. Here the immuneACCESS table is served through TCRdb, limited to in-frame sequences with V and J called. Missing clones are a known gap in these copies; in checked studies unresolved V genes cover under half, and the rest lacks a known reason. D and trimming were read from the DNA, whereas the V and J calls and clone size are those reported in that table. In all, the sample holds about 78,000 clones, and roughly nine tenths of those were seen once. 5% to 7.5% of the sample is held by the ten biggest clonotypes.

The material sequenced was blood, taken from a patient whose treatment included radiotherapy and nephrectomy. This receptor was obtained from a woman in her seventies with renal cell carcinoma. The sequence is built from TRBV4-3 and TRBJ1-1, with TRBD1 tentatively as D gene (5 bases match). The DNA sequence is as follows: TGCGCCAGCAGCTGGGGACGGGGAGGAAGTGAGGAAGCTTTCTTT. This translates into CASSWGRGGSEEAFF.